The present T cell receptor (beta chain) was sequenced within a study of T cell responses to AZD1222 COVID-19 vaccine. Study overall: Recipients boosted at about 4 weeks or about 12 weeks are pooled. Regarding the study as a whole: CD4 TCRs covered the whole spike, strongest at regions 160-218 and 743-854. Spike-specific TCR breadth and depth both grew after two AZD1222 doses. Possibly, clonal diversity was underestimated; donors were largely white British and included more females.

CDR1 is SGDLS and CDR2 is YYNGEE in the germline V gene. Trimming stripped 0 bases from V and 6 bases from J, with 13 bases between. There are 14 residues in the CDR3. Worth noting for this clone: The antigen is unknown.

Profiled with immunoSEQ multiplex PCR; TCRdb holds only in-frame clones, not every one. The sample carries about 120,000 clones, over 75% recorded once. The clonotype comes from an adult in good health. The chain uses TRBV9 and TRBJ2-7; no definite D call. Sequenced material: peripheral blood, taken on day 0 of AZD1222 vaccination. The CDR3 loop is CASSVAMGFGEQYF. CDR3 nucleotide sequence: TGTGCCAGCAGCGTAGCTATGGGCTTCGGCGAGCAGTACTTC.